Below, 28 T cell receptor beta chains from the same sample are listed, as sequenced in a study of chemoradiotherapy in HPV16-positive cancers. Assay used: immunoSEQ multiplex PCR; TCRdb lists only in-frame clones, some missing. The repertoire holds around 33,000 clones, with about 87% as singletons. Sequenced here: blood, sampled from a patient who underwent chemoradiotherapy. The receptor set was obtained from a human donor with HPV-associated anogenital cancer.

The chain employs TRBV9 and TRBJ2-3; 10 positions agree with TRBD2. The V segment lost 1 base and the J segment 2 bases; nucleotides outside the gene matches: 1. The length of the CDR3 is 15 residues. Germline loops: CDR1 SGDLS, CDR2 YYNGEE. The CDR3: CASSVTSGDTDTQYF. In nucleotides, the CDR3 is TGTGCCAGCAGCGTAACTAGCGGGGACACAGATACGCAGTATTTT.

The chain joins TRBV6-5 to TRBJ2-3; D unclear. V was clipped by 6 bases and J by 0 bases, with 7 bases between them. The CDR3 loop spans 13 amino acids. Germline CDR1 reads MNHEY; CDR2 reads SVGAGI. The CDR3 sequence: CASSRSSTDTQYF. In nucleotides, the CDR3 is TGTGCCAGCAGCAGGTCTAGCACAGATACGCAGTATTTT.

The rearrangement links TRBV11-3 to TRBJ2-5, with no clear D. The V and J ends lost 2 bases and 4 bases respectively, with 8 bases between them. The length of the CDR3 is 13 residues. Germline V CDR1 and CDR2: SGHNT, YENEEA. The chain's CDR3 is CASSLLGTETQYF. Here the CDR3 DNA reads TGTGCCAGCAGCTTACTGGGCACAGAGACCCAGTACTTC.

This rearrangement joins TRBV28 to TRBJ1-1; D is perhaps TRBD1 (5 bases). V was pared by 1 base and J by 7 bases, with 16 bases between. There are 15 residues in the CDR3. The germline gives CDR1 MDHEN, CDR2 SYDVKM. The CDR3 DNA reads as TGTGCCAGCAGTTTATACGCCGCGGGGGTGGGTGAAGCTTTCTTT. Protein: CASSLYAAGVGEAFF.

This chain uses TRBV29-1 with TRBJ1-1; unclear D gene. The germline V gene has CDR1 SQVTM and CDR2 ANQGSEA. Trimming pared 0 bases from V and 10 bases from J, leaving 12 bases between. This CDR3 contains 12 residues. The CDR3 is CSVEDGEFGAFF. The CDR3 coding sequence is TGCAGCGTTGAAGACGGGGAATTCGGAGCTTTCTTT.

In its sample, this clone was seen once. The rearrangement uses TRBV19 and TRBJ2-7; TRBD2 aligns across 16 bases. V was pared by 5 bases and J by 2 bases, with 24 bases of the junction left unmatched. Germline V gene sequence: CDR1 LNHDA, CDR2 SQIVND (reference sequence). The CDR3 contains 23 residues. In DNA, the CDR3 is TGTGCCAGTAGTGGGGGGGACCGGAACCCGCCGGGACTAGCGGGAGGGAGGACCTACGAGCAGTACTTC. As protein: CASSGGDRNPPGLAGGRTYEQYF.

This chain connects TRBV19 to TRBJ1-1, with 7 bases matching TRBD1. The CDR3 contains 13 residues. The germline gives CDR1 LNHDA, CDR2 SQIVND (reference sequence). Trimming took 10 bases from V and 5 from J; bases not matched to a gene: 10. Written as DNA, the CDR3 is TGTGCCACCATCCAATCAGGGGGGACTGAAGCTTTCTTT. The encoded protein is CATIQSGGTEAFF. Filled out from reference TRBV19 and TRBJ1-1, the complete variable domain reads DGGITQSPKYLFRKEGQNVTLSCEQNLNHDAMYWYRQDPGQGLRLIYYSQIVNDFQKGDIAEGYSVSREKKESFPLTVTSAQKNPTAFYLCATIQSGGTEAFFGQGTRLTVV.

The V gene is TRBV29-1, the J gene TRBJ2-7; D unresolved. The CDR3 is 14 amino acids. Germline values: CDR1 SQVTM, CDR2 ANQGSEA. V lost 4 bases to trimming and J lost 0 bases, with 13 bases between them. CDR3 protein: CSVGPRVNSYEQYF. The CDR3 region has the DNA TGCAGCGTTGGGCCAAGGGTGAACTCCTACGAGCAGTACTTC.

The chain links TRBV5-4 to TRBJ2-1, with D possibly TRBD1 on 6 matching bases. In germline, CDR1 is SGHNT, CDR2 YYREEE (reference sequence). Trimming removed 0 bases at V and 8 bases at J, with 18 bases between. The CDR3 has 16 amino acids. The CDR3 DNA sequence: TGTGCCAGCAGCTTGGGGCTTTCCACAGGGCGCGATGAGCAGTTCTTC. This sequence encodes CASSLGLSTGRDEQFF.

V is TRBV6-1 and J is TRBJ2-2, with D hard to call. The V end lost 2 bases, the J end lost 6 bases, and 10 bases lay between the germline ends. Germline values: CDR1 MNHNS, CDR2 SASEGT. This CDR3 comprises 14 residues. The CDR3 reads CASSETVQAGELFF. Written as DNA, the CDR3 is TGTGCCAGCAGTGAAACAGTTCAGGCCGGGGAGCTGTTTTTT.

This sequence joins TRBV6-1 and TRBJ1-4, with a tentative D call TRBD1 (5 bases). V lost 6 bases and J 8 bases, leaving 13 bases between the germline ends. There are 13 residues in the CDR3. Germline V gene data show CDR1 as MNHNS and CDR2 as SASEGT. The CDR3 sequence is CASRTASGEKLFF. The CDR3 nucleotides are TGTGCCAGCAGGACAGCTAGCGGGGAAAAACTGTTTTTT.

The chain has TRBV11-2 and TRBJ2-5, with D uncertain. With 2 bases removed from V and 3 bases from J, the gap between germline ends came to 13 bases. The CDR3 totals 15 residues. Per the germline V gene, CDR1 is SGHAT and CDR2 is FQNNGV. The CDR3, as DNA: TGTGCCAGCAGCTTAAAACAGTTCAAGGAAGAGACCCAGTACTTC. It codes for CASSLKQFKEETQYF.

The chain uses TRBV28 and TRBJ2-1; 10 nucleotides line up with TRBD2. With 2 bases clipped from V and 7 bases from J, the junction kept 5 bases outside the gene matches. Germline V gene sequence: CDR1 MDHEN, CDR2 SYDVKM. The CDR3 consists of 15 residues. Here the CDR3 DNA reads TGTGCCAGCAGTTTACTAGCGGGAGCTCAGAATGAGCAGTTCTTC. It specifies CASSLLAGAQNEQFF.

The chain links TRBV5-6 to TRBJ1-3; tentative D call: TRBD1 (6 bases). The CDR3 runs 14 residues. CDR1 SGHDT and CDR2 YYEEEE come from the germline V gene. V was cut by 4 bases and J by 4 bases, with 12 bases left in between. The CDR3 sequence is CASSPQGLGNTIYF. The CDR3, as DNA: TGTGCCAGCAGCCCACAGGGACTAGGAAACACCATATATTTT.

The V and J genes are TRBV30 and TRBJ1-1; D is undetermined. The CDR3 contains 12 residues. The germline CDR1 and CDR2 sequences are GTSNPN and SVGIG (reference sequence). The V gene lost 4 bases and the J gene lost 0 bases, with 6 bases spanning the gap. This chain's CDR3 is CAWKPMNTEAFF. The CDR3 nucleotides are TGTGCCTGGAAACCGATGAACACTGAAGCTTTCTTT.

The rearrangement uses TRBV5-1 and TRBJ1-1; 9 nucleotides line up with TRBD1. Germline lookup yields CDR1 SGHRS and CDR2 YFSETQ. The CDR3 is made up of 12 amino acids. V was pared by 7 bases and J by 12 bases, with 10 bases of the junction left unmatched. The DNA for the CDR3 is TGCGCCAGCGGATCGGGACAGGGCAAAACTTTCTTT. Amino acid sequence: CASGSGQGKTFF.

The chain has TRBV2 and TRBJ1-2, with a possible D match to TRBD1 (5 bases). The CDR3 sequence is 15 residues long. Germline V CDR1 and CDR2: SNHLY, FYNNEI. Trimming shortened V by 7 bases and J by 4 bases, and 19 bases separated the two germline ends. DNA for the CDR3: TGTGCCAGCACCAGGGAGGGGTCGGGAGCCTATGGCTACACCTTC. Residues: CASTREGSGAYGYTF.

The chain links TRBV6-5 to TRBJ2-7; D is undetermined. The germline V gene has CDR1 MNHEY and CDR2 SVGAGI. The V and J ends lost 9 bases and 0 bases respectively, with 9 bases between them. This CDR3 is 12 amino acids long. CDR3 sequence reads: CASKSLSYEQYF. The DNA for the CDR3 is TGTGCCAGTAAGTCCCTCTCCTACGAGCAGTACTTC.

The V gene is TRBV30, the J gene TRBJ1-2; 9 bases are a match to TRBD1. J gave up 0 bases and V 2 bases, and 4 bases lay outside the gene matches. The CDR3 contains 15 residues. Looked up from germline, CDR1 is GTSNPN and CDR2 is SVGIG (reference sequence). As DNA, the CDR3 is TGTGCCTGGAGTACCGGGACAGGGCCTAACTATGGCTACACCTTC. Translation gives CAWSTGTGPNYGYTF.

The chain employs TRBV19 and TRBJ2-1; TRBD2 aligns across 11 bases. Looked up from germline, CDR1 is LNHDA and CDR2 is SQIVND (reference sequence). The trim removed 7 bases at V and 4 bases at J, leaving 12 bases unmatched. The CDR3 covers 17 residues. CDR3 sequence reads: CASIKASGRSEYNEQFF. CDR3 coding DNA: TGTGCCAGTATCAAGGCTAGCGGGAGGTCGGAGTACAATGAGCAGTTCTTC.

The chain uses TRBV27 and TRBJ2-6, with D possibly being TRBD2 (5 bases). CDR3 length equals 16 residues. V shed 4 bases and J shed 1 base, with 11 bases lying between them. Per the germline V gene, CDR1 is MNHEY and CDR2 is SMNVEV (reference sequence). The CDR3 nucleotides are TGTGCCAGCAGTTCCGCCTGGGAGTCTGGGGCCAACGTCCTGACTTTC. Encoded protein: CASSSAWESGANVLTF.

J is TRBJ2-3 and V is TRBV5-1, with 10 nucleotides matching TRBD2. CDR1 is SGHRS, CDR2 YFSETQ, per germline. V gave up 4 bases and J gave up 2 bases; unmatched junction bases: 4. This CDR3 is built from 15 residues. The DNA of the CDR3 is TGCGCCAGCAGCCCGGGGACTAGCGACACAGATACGCAGTATTTT. The encoded protein is CASSPGTSDTDTQYF.

The genes are TRBV27 and TRBJ2-2, with D unclear. Germline V gives CDR1 MNHEY, CDR2 SMNVEV (reference sequence). Trimming cost V 5 bases and J 7 bases, with 5 bases left between them. This CDR3 has 11 amino acids. The CDR3 is CASSGVGELFF. In DNA, the CDR3 is TGTGCCAGCAGTGGTGTCGGGGAGCTGTTTTTT.

This rearrangement joins TRBV10-3 to TRBJ1-1; tentatively, D is TRBD1 (6 bases). V lost 6 bases and J 6 bases, leaving 14 bases between the germline ends. This CDR3 region has 13 residues. Germline V gives CDR1 ENHRY, CDR2 SYGVKD. The CDR3 here is CAISLQGAPEAFF. The CDR3, as DNA: TGTGCCATCAGCTTACAGGGAGCGCCTGAAGCTTTCTTT.

This clone was detected a few times. The gene calls are TRBV28 and TRBJ2-1; D might be TRBD1 (6 bases). The CDR3 is 14 residues long. Germline V CDR1 and CDR2: MDHEN, SYDVKM. V was cut by 6 bases and J by 7 bases, with 16 bases left in between. The DNA for the CDR3 is TGTGCCAGCAGGACCCTACTTACAGGGAATGAGCAGTTCTTC. Translation: CASRTLLTGNEQFF.

The V gene is TRBV10-2, the J gene TRBJ2-7; TRBD2 matches at 11 bases. The CDR3 is 14 amino acids. Trimming at V came to 2 bases and at J to 3 bases, leaving 0 bases not matched to a gene. In germline, CDR1 is WSHSY, CDR2 SAAADI. The CDR3 sequence is CASSEGTSGYEQYF. CDR3 coding DNA: TGCGCCAGCAGTGAGGGGACTAGCGGCTACGAGCAGTACTTC.

The chain recombines TRBV15 with TRBJ2-1, with TRBD1 matching over 12 bases. Per germline, CDR1 LNHNV and CDR2 YYDKDF (reference sequence). The CDR3 runs 16 residues. V was pared by 4 bases and J by 7 bases, with 8 bases of the junction left unmatched. Written as DNA, the CDR3 is TGTGCCACCAGCAAAGGGACAGGGGGCTCCAGGAATGAGCAGTTCTTC. Residues: CATSKGTGGSRNEQFF.

V gene TRBV6-5 combines with J gene TRBJ2-2; TRBD1 matches at 7 bases. Trimming took 7 bases from V and 2 from J; bases not matched to a gene: 7. Germline V gene sequence: CDR1 MNHEY, CDR2 SVGAGI. This CDR3 comprises 15 residues. CDR3 nucleotides: TGTGCCAGCACCAAACAGGGGATCAACACCGGGGAGCTGTTTTTT. Protein product: CASTKQGINTGELFF.